Described below is a single T cell receptor beta chain sequence and its context. Within the sample, other DNA sequences also encode this same CDR3. The assay was immunoSEQ multiplex PCR, and TCRdb's table has in-frame clones only and misses some. The data show 40,000 or so clones, with 88% seen just once and more than 5.5% held by the top ten. CDR3 size: 17 residues. V gave up 5 bases and J gave up 4 bases; unmatched junction bases: 14. Germline CDR1 and CDR2: PRHDT and FYEKMQ (reference sequence). These data originate in a study of T cell changes during pregnancy in multiple sclerosis. The TCR comes from a female donor with multiple sclerosis, enrolled in a pregnancy study. The chain carries TRBV13 and TRBJ2-3, with 8 positions matching TRBD1. Material: CD8+ T cells from peripheral blood mononuclear cells, obtained in the third trimester of pregnancy. This CDR3 reads CASSAEGQGASPDTQYF. CDR3 nucleotides: TGTGCCAGCAGCGCAGAAGGACAGGGAGCGAGTCCAGATACGCAGTATTTT.